This passage covers 23 T cell receptor beta chains from one sample sequenced in a study of T cell responses to AZD1222 COVID-19 vaccine. Assay used: immunoSEQ multiplex PCR; TCRdb lists only in-frame clones, some missing. The sample lists some 130,000 clones; approximately 95% were seen once. The sequencing used peripheral blood, collected 28 days after the second AZD1222 dose. The receptors were gathered from an adult who received the AZD1222 COVID-19 vaccine.

V usage is TRBV28 and J usage is TRBJ1-1; a possible D gene is TRBD1 (5 bases). Germline values: CDR1 MDHEN, CDR2 SYDVKM. The CDR3 spans 12 residues. Trimming removed 10 bases from V and 4 bases from J, with 13 bases in between. CDR3 coding DNA: TGTGCCACACGCAGAGGGGCCACTGAAGCTTTCTTT. Amino acids: CATRRGATEAFF.

V and J are TRBV28 and TRBJ1-1; the D is unclear. The CDR3 spans 12 residues. Germline V gene lookup returns CDR1 MDHEN and CDR2 SYDVKM. V dropped 7 bases and J dropped 8 bases, with 14 bases sitting between them. CDR3: CASTQNGREAFF. The CDR3 region has the DNA TGTGCCAGCACACAAAATGGACGGGAAGCTTTCTTT.

This clone was seen a single time. The chain carries TRBV5-1 and TRBJ1-1, with 8 bases fitting TRBD1. CDR1 and CDR2 (germline): SGHRS, YFSETQ. This CDR3 is 14 amino acids long. V lost 4 bases, J lost 1 base, and 3 bases stayed unmatched. CDR3 in DNA: TGCGCCAGCAGCGACGACAGGGGGAACACTGAAGCTTTCTTT. It specifies CASSDDRGNTEAFF.

CDR3 sequence reads: CASSEPKQGNYGYTF. The CDR3 nucleotides are TGTGCCAGCAGCGAGCCAAAGCAGGGAAACTATGGCTACACCTTC. V usage is TRBV6-2 or TRBV6-3 and J usage is TRBJ1-2; D is perhaps TRBD1 (5 bases). The V gene lost 6 bases and the J gene lost 2 bases, with 16 bases spanning the gap. This CDR3 has 15 residues. Germline CDR1 is MNHEY and CDR2 is SVGEGT.

The chain links TRBV23-1 to TRBJ1-1, with D unresolved. TRBV23-1 qualifies as an ORF whose function is uncertain. The CDR3 has 16 amino acids. Trimming stripped 0 bases from V and 1 base from J, with 12 bases between. The CDR3 loop is CASSQSLIGPNTEAFF. The CDR3 bases are TGCGCCAGCAGTCAATCCCTTATCGGGCCGAACACTGAAGCTTTCTTT.

The chain links TRBV27 to TRBJ2-7; TRBD1 or TRBD2 may be the D gene (5 bases each). The germline V and J ends were trimmed by 6 bases and 2 bases, with 20 bases remaining between them. Germline V lookup: CDR1 MNHEY, CDR2 SMNVEV (reference sequence). The CDR3 sequence is 16 residues long. The CDR3 protein is CASSFLSTRGTYEQYF. DNA for the CDR3: TGTGCCAGCAGCTTCCTATCCACCCGGGGCACCTACGAGCAGTACTTC.

The chain carries TRBV7-2 and TRBJ2-1, with 11 nucleotides matching TRBD2. Trimming at V came to 3 bases and at J to 7 bases, leaving 5 bases not matched to a gene. CDR3 length: 15 residues. CDR1 SGHTA and CDR2 FQGNSA come from the germline V gene. DNA for the CDR3: TGTGCCAGCAGCTTTCATAGCGGGGGGGCAAATGAGCAGTTCTTC. It specifies CASSFHSGGANEQFF. Drawing the rest from reference TRBV7-2 and TRBJ2-1, the complete variable domain is GAGVSQSPSNKVTEKGKDVELRCDPISGHTALYWYRQSLGQGLEFLIYFQGNSAPDKSGLPSDRFSAERTGGSVSTLTIQRTQQEDSAVYLCASSFHSGGANEQFFGPGTRLTVL.

V is TRBV27 and J is TRBJ2-7, with a possible D match to TRBD1 (5 bases). This CDR3 has 13 residues. Germline V CDR1 and CDR2: MNHEY, SMNVEV (reference sequence). Trimming removed 0 bases at V and 5 bases at J, with 8 bases between. Here the CDR3 reads CASSLSGAHEQYF. The CDR3 DNA reads TGTGCCAGCAGTTTATCTGGGGCCCACGAGCAGTACTTC.

This chain links TRBV18 with TRBJ1-2; D might be TRBD1 (6 bases). This CDR3 is 16 amino acids long. Germline V lookup: CDR1 KGHSH, CDR2 LQKENI. Trimming pared 6 bases from V and 2 bases from J, leaving 19 bases between. The CDR3 here is CASSRTQGRANYGYTF. CDR3 DNA: TGTGCCAGCTCGCGAACTCAGGGGAGGGCGAACTATGGCTACACCTTC. Full variable domain (rest looked up from reference TRBV18 and TRBJ1-2): NAGVMQNPRHLVRRRGQEARLRCSPMKGHSHVYWYRQLPEEGLKFMVYLQKENIIDESGMPKERFSAEFPKEGPSILRIQQVVRGDSAAYFCASSRTQGRANYGYTFGSGTRLTVV.

CDR3 DNA: TGTGCCAGCAGCCAAGATAGCGGAGGAAACTATGGCTACACCTTC. It encodes CASSQDSGGNYGYTF. The chain recombines TRBV3-1 (or the pseudogene TRBV3-2) with TRBJ1-2, with D hard to call. The CDR3 is made up of 15 amino acids. Germline CDR1 reads LGHDT; CDR2 reads YNNKEL (reference sequence). V was cut by 0 bases and J by 2 bases, with 10 bases left in between.

V gene TRBV7-2 combines with J gene TRBJ1-1, with a tentative D call TRBD1 (6 bases). The germline gives CDR1 SGHTA, CDR2 FQGNSA. V was clipped by 1 base and J by 3 bases, with 15 bases between them. The CDR3 contains 16 residues. This CDR3 is CASSLGRGGAYTEAFF. CDR3 bases: TGTGCCAGCAGCTTAGGCAGGGGTGGTGCGTACACTGAAGCTTTCTTT.

The chain employs TRBV18 and TRBJ1-2; possibly TRBD1 for D (5 bases). Germline lookup yields CDR1 KGHSH and CDR2 LQKENI. The CDR3 runs to 13 residues. Trimming removed 5 bases at V and 4 bases at J, with 11 bases between. The CDR3 DNA follows: TGTGCCAGCTCAACTGACGGGGCCTATGGCTACACCTTC. Translation gives CASSTDGAYGYTF.

The chain carries TRBV30 and TRBJ1-3, with 8 nucleotides matching TRBD1. CDR3 length equals 14 residues. The germline CDR1 and CDR2 sequences are GTSNPN and SVGIG (reference sequence). Losses at the gene ends were 2 bases for V and 7 bases for J; bases not matched to a gene: 7. The CDR3 DNA follows: TGTGCCTGGAGTAGCGGGCAGGGGGCCAACACCATATATTTT. Protein: CAWSSGQGANTIYF.

The rearrangement links TRBV6-6 to TRBJ1-5; D gene uncertain. This CDR3 has 15 residues. Per germline, CDR1 MNHNY and CDR2 SVGAGI (reference sequence). The V and J ends lost 0 bases and 6 bases respectively, with 12 bases between them. This CDR3 reads CASSYSPSKGQPQHF. The CDR3 DNA is TGTGCCAGCAGTTACTCTCCATCCAAGGGTCAGCCCCAGCATTTT.

This clone was seen a few times. The genes are TRBV27 and TRBJ2-5; D is perhaps TRBD1 (6 bases). The length of the CDR3 is 14 residues. Looked up from germline, CDR1 is MNHEY and CDR2 is SMNVEV (reference sequence). Trimming cost V 5 bases and J 4 bases, with 14 bases left between them. This CDR3 reads CASSRQAGAETQYF. In DNA form, the CDR3 reads TGTGCCAGCAGTCGGCAGGCAGGGGCAGAGACCCAGTACTTC.

This clone was observed once. The J gene is TRBJ2-4, the V gene TRBV19; 9 nucleotides agree with TRBD1. There are 14 residues in the CDR3. With V trimmed by 6 bases and J by 0 bases, 0 bases remained unmatched. Germline V gives CDR1 LNHDA, CDR2 SQIVND (reference sequence). CDR3 in amino acids: CASRDRGAKNIQYF. The CDR3 nucleotides read TGTGCCAGTAGGGACAGGGGAGCCAAAAACATTCAGTACTTC.

The CDR3 sequence is CASSPNAGTGGSYGYTF. The DNA for the CDR3 is TGTGCCAGCTCACCCAATGCCGGGACAGGGGGCTCATATGGCTACACCTTC. The chain recombines TRBV18 with TRBJ1-2; 12 bases are a match to TRBD1. CDR3 length: 17 amino acids. The J segment lost 5 bases and the V segment lost 3 bases, leaving 10 bases of the junction unmatched. Per the germline V gene, CDR1 is KGHSH and CDR2 is LQKENI.

The chain has TRBV29-1 and TRBJ1-1; D is undetermined. This CDR3 has 11 amino acids. The V end was cut by 5 bases, the J end by 8 bases, with 12 bases between. CDR1 is SQVTM and CDR2 is ANQGSEA in the germline V gene. This CDR3 reads CSVRQEGEAFF. The CDR3 DNA sequence: TGCAGCGTTCGTCAGGAAGGGGAAGCTTTCTTT.

The V and J genes are TRBV7-3 and TRBJ1-1; possible D gene TRBD1, 5 bases. V dropped 7 bases and J dropped 1 base, with 10 bases sitting between them. This CDR3 has 13 amino acids. CDR1 is SGHTA, CDR2 FQGTGA, per germline. CDR3 nucleotides: TGTGCCAGCACTATGGGACGGAACACTGAAGCTTTCTTT. This encodes CASTMGRNTEAFF.

CDR3: CASSHPSGYGGSNTEAFF. CDR3 DNA: TGCGCCAGCAGCCATCCCTCGGGCTACGGGGGATCGAACACTGAAGCTTTCTTT. The chain links TRBV4-1 to TRBJ1-1; TRBD1 might be the D (5 bases). The CDR3 is made up of 18 amino acids. The V end lost 3 bases, the J end lost 1 base, and 21 bases lay between the germline ends. Germline-derived CDR1 and CDR2 are MGHRA and YSYEKL.

V gene TRBV4-1 combines with J gene TRBJ1-2; D not resolved. Trimming cost V 6 bases and J 5 bases, with 22 bases left between them. The CDR3 is 16 amino acids. Germline assignment: CDR1 MGHRA and CDR2 YSYEKL. The CDR3 region has the DNA TGCGCCAGCAGTACCGATTTTAGCAGAAACTTTTATGGCTACACCTTC. Protein sequence: CASSTDFSRNFYGYTF.

The rearrangement joins TRBV5-1 to TRBJ2-3; D perhaps matches TRBD2 (6 bases). The CDR3 loop spans 14 amino acids. V shed 4 bases and J shed 5 bases, with 14 bases lying between them. Germline V gene data show CDR1 as SGHRS and CDR2 as YFSETQ. The CDR3 DNA sequence: TGCGCCAGCAGCCAGCAGGGCGGGGAAGATACGCAGTATTTT. This gives the protein CASSQQGGEDTQYF.

The V call is TRBV6-5, the J call TRBJ1-2; D gene uncertain. V lost 0 bases, J lost 6 bases, and 8 bases lay in between. CDR3 length equals 13 residues. Germline-derived CDR1 and CDR2 are MNHEY and SVGAGI. The CDR3 here is CASSYSLSHGYTF. The CDR3 region has the DNA TGTGCCAGCAGTTACTCACTCAGCCATGGCTACACCTTC.